The T cell receptor (beta chain) described here comes from a study of molecular identifiers for immune sequencing clone quantification. The overall study: Four portions were sequenced after RNA from 20,000 or 100,000 naive CD8 cells was split five ways in replicates.

TCRdb itself ran the PCR reads through MiXCR, one entry per CDR3 protein. The data contain some 100,000 distinct CDR3 sequences, under 40% of them singletons. As CD8+CD4-CCR7+CD45RA+ cells, naive CD8 T cells were sorted. Germline-derived CDR1 and CDR2 are SNHLY and FYNNEI. The CDR3 totals 15 residues. Regarding this clonotype: Its ends do not fully match the called genes, so a read error is possible.

This sequence originates from a human donor in good health. Some libraries in this study had Jurkat cell RNA spiked in. V usage is TRBV2 and J usage is TRBJ2-7, with D uncertain. Sequenced input: naive CD8+ T cells from blood, with Jurkat cell RNA spiked in. As to subset: FACS-sorted CD8+CD4-CCR7+CD45RA+ naive T cells. The CDR3 here is CASSRTDSYSNEQYF. The CDR3 nucleotides are TGTGCCAGCAGTCGGACGGATTCCTACTCCAACGAGCAGTACTTC.